These 27 T cell receptor beta chains came from one sample sequenced in a study of CD4 T cells in relation to SARS-CoV-2 and coronaviruses. The unexposed donors gave CD4+ T cells in about 2010-2019, prior to COVID-19. CD4+ T cells were isolated from the cells after about 11 days of culture. Antigen specificity for these receptors is unknown. The data were produced by immunoSEQ multiplex PCR, yet TCRdb's version contains in-frame clones alone and is incomplete. The sample shows around 26,000 clones, around 78% of them seen only once. Sequencing was performed on CD4+ T cells from PBMCs, cultured in vitro. These receptors all come from a human donor in good health.

V is TRBV28 and J is TRBJ2-7; D possibly corresponds to TRBD1 (6 bases). Trimming cost V 5 bases and J 0 bases, with 17 bases left between them. Germline loops: CDR1 MDHEN, CDR2 SYDVKM. The CDR3 runs 16 residues. CDR3 region: CASSPRDIITSYEQYF. The CDR3 region has the DNA TGTGCCAGCAGTCCTCGGGACATAATAACCTCCTACGAGCAGTACTTC.

J is TRBJ2-3 and V is TRBV10-1; tentative D call: TRBD2 (5 bases). V was trimmed by 8 bases and J by 3 bases, leaving 9 bases between them. The germline gives CDR1 WNHNN, CDR2 SYGVQD (reference sequence). The length of the CDR3 is 12 residues. DNA of the CDR3: TGCGCCAGCGGGAGATGGACAGATACGCAGTATTTT. Amino acids: CASGRWTDTQYF.

The rearrangement joins TRBV10-3 to TRBJ2-5, with TRBD2 identical over 14 bases. There are 14 residues in the CDR3. V lost 6 bases, J lost 5 bases, and 2 bases stayed unmatched. The V gene's germline CDR1 is ENHRY and CDR2 SYGVKD. The CDR3 DNA reads TGTGCCATCAGGGGACTAGCGGGGGCGGAGACCCAGTACTTC. Protein: CAIRGLAGAETQYF.

There are a few counts of this clone. The gene calls are TRBV5-1 and TRBJ1-1, with TRBD1 identical over 9 bases. V was clipped by 6 bases and J by 2 bases; unmatched bases: 5. CDR1 and CDR2 from the germline V gene are SGHRS and YFSETQ. This CDR3 is built from 14 residues. The DNA for the CDR3 is TGCGCCAGCAACCAGGACAGGGGAAACACTGAAGCTTTCTTT. This encodes CASNQDRGNTEAFF.

This chain's CDR3 is CASSLQGSRTEAFF. In nucleotides, the CDR3 is TGTGCCAGCAGTTTACAGGGTTCGCGCACTGAAGCTTTCTTT. The J gene is TRBJ1-1, the V gene TRBV28, with D possibly being TRBD1 (5 bases). CDR3 size: 14 residues. With 2 bases removed from V and 4 bases from J, the gap between germline ends came to 11 bases. Germline V CDR1 and CDR2: MDHEN, SYDVKM.

This clone has a handful of counts. The V call is TRBV4-1, the J call TRBJ1-5; TRBD1 is a possible D gene (5 bases). Germline V gene sequence: CDR1 MGHRA, CDR2 YSYEKL. CDR3 size: 16 residues. V was clipped by 0 bases and J by 2 bases, with 11 bases between them. This CDR3 is CASSQDGGFGNQPQHF. Written as DNA, the CDR3 is TGCGCCAGCAGCCAAGATGGGGGTTTTGGCAATCAGCCCCAGCATTTT.

The genes are TRBV5-1 and TRBJ1-1, with D hard to call. V was cut by 0 bases and J by 2 bases, with 8 bases left in between. The CDR3 sequence is 14 residues long. Germline V gene data show CDR1 as SGHRS and CDR2 as YFSETQ. The DNA for the CDR3 is TGCGCCAGCAGCTTGGACAGAATTAACACTGAAGCTTTCTTT. Its protein product is CASSLDRINTEAFF.

The chain carries TRBV4-2 and TRBJ2-1, with a possible D match to TRBD2 (6 bases). Per germline, CDR1 LGHNA and CDR2 YNFKEQ. The CDR3 length is 15 residues. V was trimmed by 6 bases and J by 0 bases, leaving 12 bases between them. The CDR3 DNA reads TGTGCCAGCAGGCCGGACGGGAGCTCCTACAATGAGCAGTTCTTC. Protein sequence: CASRPDGSSYNEQFF.

The chain uses TRBV4-2 and TRBJ2-2; TRBD2 matches 8 bases. J was trimmed by 5 bases and V by 4 bases; bases with no gene match: 6. This CDR3 has 15 amino acids. CDR1 is LGHNA and CDR2 is YNFKEQ in the germline V gene. DNA for the CDR3: TGTGCCAGCAGCCCCATGACTAGCGAAACCGGGGAGCTGTTTTTT. Translated, it gives CASSPMTSETGELFF.

V gene TRBV9 combines with J gene TRBJ1-2; 12 nucleotides align to TRBD1. Germline CDR1 and CDR2: SGDLS and YYNGEE. After removal of 4 bases from V and 4 bases from J, the junction contained 11 bases not matched to a gene. The CDR3 is made up of 17 amino acids. For the CDR3, the DNA is TGTGCCAGCAGCCCCGGGACAGGGGGCGGTGGGGGCTATGGCTACACCTTC. Its protein product is CASSPGTGGGGGYGYTF.

The genes are TRBV5-4 and TRBJ2-3; D ambiguous. Germline CDR1 SGHNT, CDR2 YYREEE (reference sequence). The ends were cut back, 1 base at V and 6 bases at J, with 9 bases in the middle. This CDR3 has 13 amino acids. The CDR3 protein is CASSLTISDTQYF. The CDR3 nucleotides read TGTGCCAGCAGCTTGACCATAAGTGATACGCAGTATTTT.

In this sample, this clone turned up a few times. This chain joins TRBV7-6 and TRBJ2-3; 12 positions match TRBD2. The V gene's germline CDR1 is SGHVS and CDR2 FNYEAQ. V trimming: 5 bases; J trimming: 12 bases; junction bases outside the gene matches: 12. The CDR3 has 15 residues. The CDR3, as DNA: TGTGCCAGCAGCCCGCCCCCTCTAGCGGGGGGGGCCCAGTATTTT. Its protein is CASSPPPLAGGAQYF.

This clone showed up just once. V gene TRBV6-5 combines with J gene TRBJ2-7; TRBD1 agrees at 9 bases. CDR1 is MNHEY and CDR2 is SVGAGI in the germline V gene. The CDR3 extends over 15 amino acids. V shed 7 bases and J 6 bases; nucleotides not matched to a gene: 13. The CDR3 here is CASTQGGTGWREQYF. The CDR3 DNA follows: TGTGCCAGCACCCAAGGGGGGACAGGGTGGCGCGAGCAGTACTTC.

The chain carries TRBV2 and TRBJ2-5; 7 nucleotides agree with TRBD1. The germline CDR1 and CDR2 sequences are SNHLY and FYNNEI. The ends lost 6 bases at V and 3 bases at J; junction bases unmatched: 4. The CDR3 totals 13 residues. This CDR3 reads CASSQTGEETQYF. The CDR3 bases are TGTGCCAGCAGCCAAACAGGGGAAGAGACCCAGTACTTC.

J is TRBJ2-5 and V is TRBV5-4, with TRBD2 matching 8 bases. This CDR3 comprises 14 residues. CDR1 and CDR2 from the germline V gene are SGHNT and YYREEE (reference sequence). J gave up 5 bases and V 4 bases, and 7 bases lay outside the gene matches. The CDR3 sequence: CASSVGTSKETQYF. As DNA, the CDR3 is TGTGCCAGCAGCGTGGGGACTAGTAAGGAGACCCAGTACTTC.

This chain joins TRBV20-1 and TRBJ2-7, with no clear D. The CDR3 contains 11 residues. V was shortened by 4 bases and J by 2 bases, with 6 bases between the two germline ends. Per germline, CDR1 DFQATT and CDR2 SNEGSKA (reference sequence). The CDR3 loop is CSAKRTYEQYF. The CDR3 DNA follows: TGCAGTGCTAAACGTACCTACGAGCAGTACTTC.

The chain is built from TRBV6-6 and TRBJ2-1, with D possibly matching TRBD2 (5 bases). Trimming removed 6 bases at V and 2 bases at J, with 11 bases between. The CDR3 runs to 14 residues. Germline V CDR1 and CDR2: MNHNY, SVGAGI (reference sequence). The CDR3 is CASRKDWAYNEQFF. The DNA for the CDR3 is TGTGCCAGCAGGAAGGACTGGGCCTACAATGAGCAGTTCTTC.

The chain uses TRBV19 and TRBJ2-1; 10 bases line up with TRBD2. The CDR3 runs to 16 residues. Germline CDR1 reads LNHDA; CDR2 reads SQIVND (reference sequence). V gave up 6 bases and J gave up 7 bases; unmatched junction bases: 12. This chain's CDR3 is CASSPSLAGAGNEQFF. The CDR3 region has the DNA TGTGCCAGTAGCCCCAGCCTAGCGGGGGCCGGGAATGAGCAGTTCTTC.

V usage is TRBV10-2 and J usage is TRBJ2-7; D is unresolved. The CDR3 length is 13 residues. From germline, CDR1 is WSHSY and CDR2 SAAADI. V was pared by 2 bases and J by 1 base, with 6 bases between. The CDR3 DNA sequence: TGCGCCAGCAGTGAGCCCATTTCCTACGAGCAGTACTTC. Amino acids: CASSEPISYEQYF.

This chain links TRBV6-5 with TRBJ1-5, with D maybe TRBD1 (6 bases). Trimming removed 8 bases at V and 5 bases at J, with 16 bases between. Germline V lookup: CDR1 MNHEY, CDR2 SVGAGI. The CDR3 sequence is 14 residues long. The CDR3 DNA reads TGTGCCAGCCGACCTGGCAGGGGTGATCAGCCCCAGCATTTT. Translated: CASRPGRGDQPQHF.

The V and J genes are TRBV9 and TRBJ1-1, with D possibly matching TRBD1 (6 bases). Trimming shortened V by 0 bases and J by 6 bases, and 18 bases separated the two germline ends. Germline lookup yields CDR1 SGDLS and CDR2 YYNGEE. The CDR3 sequence is 16 residues long. DNA for the CDR3: TGTGCCAGCAGCGTAGTCTCGCAGGGGCCCTCGGCTGAAGCTTTCTTT. Translating gives CASSVVSQGPSAEAFF.

The J gene is TRBJ1-1, the V gene TRBV21-1; no check of the table's D call, TRBD1, against the DNA was made. TRBV21-1 is recorded as a pseudogene. The CDR3 extends over 14 amino acids. The CDR3 DNA reads TGTGCCAGCAGCCGCAGGACAAGAAACACTGAAGCTTTCTTT. This encodes CASSRRTRNTEAFF.

The chain is built from TRBV5-1 and TRBJ1-2; 8 nucleotides agree with TRBD1. This CDR3 comprises 14 residues. V lost 0 bases to trimming and J lost 3 bases; unmatched junction nucleotides: 1. Germline V gene data show CDR1 as SGHRS and CDR2 as YFSETQ. In nucleotides, the CDR3 is TGCGCCAGCAGCTTGGCGGACAGGGACTATGGCTACACCTTC. Translation gives CASSLADRDYGYTF.

This clone was found once. The V and J genes are TRBV5-6 and TRBJ2-5, with 9 bases identical to TRBD2. This CDR3 is built from 15 residues. CDR1 SGHDT and CDR2 YYEEEE come from the germline V gene. V shed 4 bases and J 2 bases; nucleotides not matched to a gene: 6. The CDR3 DNA sequence: TGTGCCAGCAGCACTAGCGGGCGACAACAAGAGACCCAGTACTTC. The encoded protein is CASSTSGRQQETQYF.

This chain uses TRBV19 with TRBJ2-1; 7 positions agree with TRBD1. Trimming removed 6 bases from V and 1 base from J; junction bases left unmatched: 0. Germline V gene sequence: CDR1 LNHDA, CDR2 SQIVND (reference sequence). This CDR3 comprises 13 residues. The CDR3 reads CASRDRSYNEQFF. The CDR3 coding sequence is TGTGCCAGTAGGGACAGGTCCTACAATGAGCAGTTCTTC.

The rearrangement joins TRBV19 to TRBJ1-6, with D perhaps matching TRBD1 (6 bases). The CDR3 contains 15 residues. V lost 4 bases and J 6 bases, leaving 13 bases between the germline ends. The germline gives CDR1 LNHDA, CDR2 SQIVND (reference sequence). CDR3 bases: TGTGCCAGTAGTACCTCCGGGACACTTAATTCACCCCTCCACTTT. Amino acid sequence: CASSTSGTLNSPLHF.

This chain uses TRBV6-1 with TRBJ1-5; D is uncertain. This CDR3 is 17 amino acids long. Trimming took 1 base from V and 5 from J, leaving 18 bases between them. The germline gives CDR1 MNHNS, CDR2 SASEGT. This chain's CDR3 is CASSEVDGTTFYQPQHF. The DNA for the CDR3 is TGTGCCAGCAGTGAAGTGGACGGAACTACCTTTTATCAGCCCCAGCATTTT.